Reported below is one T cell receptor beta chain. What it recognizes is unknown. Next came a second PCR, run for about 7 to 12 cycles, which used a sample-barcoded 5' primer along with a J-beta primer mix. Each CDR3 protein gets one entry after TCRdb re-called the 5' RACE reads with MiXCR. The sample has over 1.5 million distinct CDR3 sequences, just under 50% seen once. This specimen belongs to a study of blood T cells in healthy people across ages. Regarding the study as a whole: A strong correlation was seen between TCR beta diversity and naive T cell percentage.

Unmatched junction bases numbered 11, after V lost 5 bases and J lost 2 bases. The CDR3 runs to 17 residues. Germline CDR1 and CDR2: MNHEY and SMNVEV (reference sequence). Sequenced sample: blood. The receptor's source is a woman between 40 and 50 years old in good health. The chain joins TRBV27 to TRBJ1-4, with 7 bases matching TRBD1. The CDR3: CASSLWSTGVTNEKLFF. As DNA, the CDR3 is TGTGCCAGCAGTCTTTGGTCCACAGGGGTTACTAATGAAAAACTGTTTTTT.